This T cell receptor beta chain appears in the sequencing data of a study of identical twins. Study conclusions and caveats: Shared out-of-frame alpha sequences (those common to twins) showed excess low generation probability. Invariant T cells like MAIT and iNKT could partly confound the zero-insertion analyses. Cord blood's abundant beta clonotypes had fewer insertions, unlike memory repertoires.

A template switching step contributed a universal primer site, while unique molecular identifiers were present in the cDNA. TCRdb re-called the 5' RACE reads through MiXCR, storing one row per CDR3 protein. Among more than 400,000 distinct CDR3 sequences listed, roughly 15% were seen once. As for this clonotype: What it recognizes is unknown.

This sample was also put to use in a study of yellow fever vaccine responses in identical twins.

This TCR came from a woman between 18 and 30 years old in good health. Sequencing was performed on CD4+ T cells sorted from blood.

CDR3 sequence: CASSQGFVERSPLHF. CDR3 in DNA: TGTGCCAGCAGCCAAGGTTTCGTTGAAAGATCACCCCTCCACTTT. The chain links TRBV14 to TRBJ1-6, with no clear D. CDR3 length: 15 amino acids. Trimming left V 1 base short and J 10 bases short, with 14 bases between. Germline CDR1 is SGHDN and CDR2 is FVKESK.